What follows are 13 T cell receptor beta chains derived from one specimen sequenced in a study of cytomegalovirus exposure and HLA in healthy donors. Use of 60 Vbeta and 13 Jbeta primers characterized the PCR. This table comes from immunoSEQ multiplex PCR, and its TCRdb copy is limited to in-frame clones, with some not included. Among approximately 160,000 clones listed, less than 90% were seen once. The material sequenced was PBMCs. Receptors were obtained from a woman aged 45-65 years in good health and CMV-seropositive.

This clone was detected only a few times. This chain uses TRBV7-2 with TRBJ2-5; tentatively, D is TRBD1 (6 bases). The V gene lost 5 bases and the J gene lost 5 bases, with 15 bases spanning the gap. Per germline, CDR1 SGHTA and CDR2 FQGNSA. The CDR3 has 14 residues. Written as DNA, the CDR3 is TGTGCCAGCAGCCCGCAGAGGGGGTATGAGACCCAGTACTTC. Amino acid sequence: CASSPQRGYETQYF.

This clone was recorded once. This chain joins TRBV28 and TRBJ1-6; no definite D call. Germline V CDR1 and CDR2: MDHEN, SYDVKM. The CDR3 sequence is 15 residues long. Deletions cut 4 bases from V and 8 bases from J, with 15 bases between. In nucleotides, the CDR3 is TGTGCCAGCAGTTCTAATGCGGAACCAGATTCACCCCTCCACTTT. Its translation is CASSSNAEPDSPLHF.

The chain employs TRBV28 and TRBJ2-5; D is perhaps TRBD1 (5 bases). The CDR3 totals 12 residues. Germline V CDR1 and CDR2: MDHEN, SYDVKM. Trimming pared 5 bases from V and 7 bases from J, leaving 11 bases between. This CDR3 is CASSQGIGTQYF. In nucleotides, the CDR3 is TGTGCCAGCAGTCAGGGAATAGGGACCCAGTACTTC.

The chain joins TRBV6-5 to TRBJ2-1, with 8 bases aligning to TRBD1. The CDR3 totals 14 residues. V trimming: 6 bases; J trimming: 5 bases; junction bases outside the gene matches: 6. Germline V gene data show CDR1 as MNHEY and CDR2 as SVGAGI. The CDR3 sequence is CASRPPGGHNEQFF. In DNA form, the CDR3 reads TGTGCCAGCAGACCCCCAGGGGGCCACAATGAGCAGTTCTTC.

This clone was found a few times. One end of the junction fails to match germline, which may point to a read error. The chain uses TRBV7-9 and TRBJ2-6; 7 nucleotides match TRBD1. The CDR3 is 18 amino acids. Germline-derived CDR1 and CDR2 are SEHNR and FQNEAQ (reference sequence). The CDR3 reads CSSSPHEPRGRGANVLTF. CDR3 DNA sequence: TGTTCCAGCAGCCCACATGAGCCTAGGGGGCGGGGGGCCAACGTCCTGACTTTC.

CDR3 bases: TGTGCCATCAGTGAGTCTAGCGGGGGGCCAGATACGCAGTATTTT. Its protein product is CAISESSGGPDTQYF. The chain carries TRBV10-3 and TRBJ2-3, with 10 bases that match TRBD2. V shed 0 bases, J shed 4 bases, and the junction held 1 base outside the gene matches. The CDR3 has 15 amino acids. The germline V gene has CDR1 ENHRY and CDR2 SYGVKD.

The V gene is TRBV4-3, the J gene TRBJ2-3, with 10 bases aligning to TRBD2. The germline V gene encodes CDR1 LGHNA and CDR2 YSLEER. The CDR3 contains 18 residues. V trimming: 1 base; J trimming: 2 bases; junction bases outside the gene matches: 9. The CDR3 region has the DNA TGCGCCAGCAGCCAAGGGGCCCCCCTAGCGGGGGCCACAGATACGCAGTATTTT. Protein product: CASSQGAPLAGATDTQYF.

The chain combines TRBV9 with TRBJ2-7; 8 positions agree with TRBD2. Per germline, CDR1 SGDLS and CDR2 YYNGEE. The CDR3 is 15 residues long. Trimming took 0 bases from V and 3 from J; bases not matched to a gene: 5. The CDR3 DNA reads as TGTGCCAGCAGCGTAGGCGGGGGGCCTGACTACGAGCAGTACTTC. It is translated as CASSVGGGPDYEQYF.

The chain couples TRBV6-1 to TRBJ2-3; no definite D call. V lost 4 bases, J lost 0 bases, and 11 bases lay in between. The CDR3 loop spans 15 amino acids. The germline gives CDR1 MNHNS, CDR2 SASEGT. DNA for the CDR3: TGTGCCAGCAGTGCCCTACCGACTAGCACAGATACGCAGTATTTT. Its translation is CASSALPTSTDTQYF.

This clone was counted only a few times. Other DNA sequences in the same sample also yield this CDR3. This rearrangement joins TRBV18 to TRBJ2-5; weak D call: TRBD2 (5 bases). The CDR3 is 13 amino acids. In germline, CDR1 is KGHSH, CDR2 LQKENI. V lost 3 bases and J 1 base, leaving 6 bases between the germline ends. CDR3: CASSPGLQETQYF. DNA of the CDR3: TGTGCCAGCTCACCTGGACTCCAAGAGACCCAGTACTTC.

The chain carries TRBV9 and TRBJ2-1; 9 positions match TRBD2. J was trimmed by 3 bases and V by 6 bases; bases with no gene match: 7. From germline, CDR1 is SGDLS and CDR2 YYNGEE. The CDR3 spans 15 residues. CDR3 residues: CASTPGAGGYNEQFF. For the CDR3, the DNA is TGTGCCAGCACGCCTGGAGCGGGAGGCTACAATGAGCAGTTCTTC. The full variable domain, with the rest looked up from reference TRBV9 and TRBJ2-1, is DSGVTQTPKHLITATGQRVTLRCSPRSGDLSVYWYQQSLDQGLQFLIQYYNGEERAKGNILERFSAQQFPDLHSELNLSSLELGDSALYFCASTPGAGGYNEQFFGPGTRLTVL.

Written as DNA, the CDR3 is TGTGCCAGCAGCTTAGGTCGCGGGACGGCGGAGCAGTTCTTC. Amino acids: CASSLGRGTAEQFF. The chain employs TRBV7-2 and TRBJ2-1; D possibly corresponds to TRBD2 (6 bases). The CDR3 loop spans 14 amino acids. Germline V gene sequence: CDR1 SGHTA, CDR2 FQGNSA. V lost 1 base and J 10 bases, leaving 14 bases between the germline ends.

This chain uses TRBV27 with TRBJ2-7; TRBD1 agrees at 9 bases. Unmatched junction bases numbered 1, after V lost 0 bases and J lost 1 base. Germline V gene sequence: CDR1 MNHEY, CDR2 SMNVEV (reference sequence). The CDR3 has 15 residues. CDR3 DNA: TGTGCCAGCAGTTTATCGACAGGGGGTTCCTACGAGCAGTACTTC. Its translation: CASSLSTGGSYEQYF.